This T cell receptor beta chain came from a study of blood T cell repertoires in COVID-19. Study in general: Both acute and convalescent COVID-19 samples were obtained from the United States, Italy and Spain. Sources were T cells, B-cell-depleted T cells, or PBMCs; the material itself was cDNA or gDNA.

Under the authors' procedure: From reference gene primer amplification, estimates of nucleated cell counts were derived. The protocol was immunoSEQ multiplex PCR, while the TCRdb copy is restricted to in-frame clones and leaves out a portion. V and J calls and clone size are as listed in that table; D and trimming were resolved from the DNA. Of a few hundred thousand clones listed, almost 90% are singletons. The Seattle patients, enrolled during active infection, were followed longitudinally. Trimming left V 2 bases short and J 7 bases short, with 8 bases between. CDR1 is MGHDK, CDR2 SYGVNS, per germline. CDR3 length: 13 amino acids.

The sequencing sample was made of peripheral blood. This clonotype was obtained from a woman under 40 with COVID-19, enrolled during active disease. This sequence joins TRBV25-1 and TRBJ1-4, with D tentatively TRBD1 (5 bases). In DNA form, the CDR3 reads TGTGCCAGCAGTGAACAGGGAGGTGAAAAACTGTTTTTT. Translating gives CASSEQGGEKLFF.